This entry lists 8 T cell receptor beta chains sequenced from one sample in a study of T cell clonality in common variable immunodeficiency. The data were produced by immunoSEQ multiplex PCR, yet TCRdb's version contains in-frame clones alone and is incomplete. The sample has 35,000 to 45,000 clones, none seen only once. Sequenced: peripheral blood mononuclear cells. All receptors come from a person aged 18 to 70 in good health.

This clone was picked up many times. The CDR3 protein is CASSLGTGEVQGIQYF. The covered CDR3 bases are TGTGCCAGCAGCTTAGGCACAGGGGAAGTACAAGGCATT. The V and J genes are TRBV7-8 and TRBJ2-4; TRBD1 agrees at 7 bases. Sequencing ends 3 residues short of the CDR3 end; the germline J gene provides the rest. Germline V gene data show CDR1 as SGHVS and CDR2 as FQNEAQ. The CDR3 consists of 16 residues. The V gene end was trimmed by 1 base and the J gene end by 9 bases; junction bases not matched to a gene: 12.

In this sample, this clone turned up many times. Read sequence stops 3 residues before the CDR3 end, and the germline J gene provides the missing end. The gene calls are TRBV5-4 and TRBJ2-2, with TRBD2 matching 13 bases. The CDR3 loop spans 13 amino acids. Germline V CDR1 and CDR2: SGHNT, YYREEE (reference sequence). CDR3 sequence reads: CGSGLAGARELFF. The CDR3 bases that were read are TGTGGAAGCGGACTAGCGGGAGCGAGGGAG.

This clone appeared many times. The read finishes 3 residues shy of the CDR3 end, and the germline J gene is used to complete it. This chain uses TRBV20-1 with TRBJ1-2, with 9 bases matching TRBD1. CDR3 length: 16 residues. Germline assignment: CDR1 DFQATT and CDR2 SNEGSKA (reference sequence). The J segment lost 5 bases and the V segment lost 2 bases, leaving 12 bases of the junction unmatched. The covered CDR3 bases are TGCAGTGCTAGAACCCGCGGGGGACAGGGAGGGTATGGC. Translating gives CSARTRGGQGGYG. From start to end, the CDR3 is CSARTRGGQGGYGYTF.

This clone has more than one count but fewer than ten. The read stops 3 residues short of the end of the CDR3; the missing end is completed from the germline J gene. The genes are TRBV19 and TRBJ2-1; TRBD2 matches 10 bases. Looked up from germline, CDR1 is LNHDA and CDR2 is SQIVND (reference sequence). This CDR3 has 13 amino acids. The junction had 4 bases not matched to a gene; V was cut back by 6 bases and J by 8 bases. The CDR3 sequence is CASRLAGRDEQFF. Incomplete CDR3 DNA: TGTGCCAGTAGACTAGCGGGGAGGGATGAG.

Many counts were recorded for this clone. The sequence runs out 3 residues before the end of the CDR3; the remainder is reconstructed from the germline J gene. The V gene is TRBV5-4, the J gene TRBJ2-1, with a possible D match to TRBD1 (5 bases). Trimming took off 0 bases at V and 3 bases at J, with 13 bases between the two ends. CDR3 length equals 16 residues. Germline-derived CDR1 and CDR2 are SGHNT and YYREEE (reference sequence). CDR3 bases read: TGTGCCAGCAGCTTGGACAGGCTTGGGATCTACAATGAG. Translated: CASSLDRLGIYNE. In full, the CDR3 is CASSLDRLGIYNEQFF. Complete variable domain (other parts from reference TRBV5-4 and TRBJ2-1): ETGVTQSPTHLIKTRGQQVTLRCSSQSGHNTVSWYQQALGQGPQFIFQYYREEENGRGNFPPRFSGLQFPNYSSELNVNALELDDSALYLCASSLDRLGIYNEQFFGPGTRLTVL.

This clone was observed many times. The observed sequence ends 3 residues before the CDR3 terminus, with the missing tail filled in from the germline J gene. The rearrangement joins TRBV20-1 to TRBJ2-1; 13 nucleotides agree with TRBD2. CDR3 length: 14 residues. The V gene's germline CDR1 is DFQATT and CDR2 SNEGSKA (reference sequence). With 5 bases clipped from V and 7 bases from J, the junction kept 5 bases outside the gene matches. The chain's CDR3 is CSASGTSGENEQFF. The CDR3 bases that were read are TGCAGTGCTTCCGGGACTAGCGGGGAAAATGAG.

Ten or more counts support this clone. The DNA ends 3 residues before the CDR3 does, and the rest of the CDR3 is filled in from the germline J gene. The chain uses TRBV7-8 and TRBJ2-6; possible D gene TRBD1, 6 bases. From germline, CDR1 is SGHVS and CDR2 FQNEAQ. The CDR3 loop spans 17 amino acids. Trimming cost V 0 bases and J 0 bases, with 9 bases left between them. The sequenced CDR3 bases are TGTGCCAGCAGCTTAGCGGACAGAGGCTCTGGGGCCAACGTC. It encodes CASSLADRGSGANV. The whole CDR3 reads CASSLADRGSGANVLTF.

CDR3 residues: CASSAGGGTGELFF. The sequenced part of the CDR3 DNA is TGTGCCAGCAGTGCGGGGGGGGGCACCGGGGAG. The rearrangement joins TRBV6-1 to TRBJ2-2, with 8 bases that match TRBD2. From the germline J gene comes the end of the CDR3, since the read stops 3 residues before it. The J segment lost 4 bases and the V segment lost 4 bases, leaving 2 bases of the junction unmatched. Germline V gives CDR1 MNHNS, CDR2 SASEGT. CDR3 length equals 14 residues.